These 18 T cell receptor beta chains share one sample of origin, sequenced in a study of shared clonotypes between healthy human individuals. This table comes from immunoSEQ multiplex PCR, and its TCRdb copy is limited to in-frame clones, with some not included. The sample contains around 2,100,000 clones, roughly 95% of which appear only once. CD45RO negativity and positive selection for CCR7 defined naive CD8 cells, a population that excluded terminally differentiated effector memory CD45RA+ cells. The sample was naive CD8+ T cells sorted from blood. The receptor set was obtained from a man aged 18 to 35 in good health.

The J gene is TRBJ2-2, the V gene TRBV7-9; 8 bases are shared with TRBD1. J gave up 3 bases and V 1 base, and 7 bases lay outside the gene matches. The CDR3 totals 17 residues. In germline, CDR1 is SEHNR, CDR2 FQNEAQ (reference sequence). The CDR3 loop is CASSLGGATGDTGELFF. In nucleotides, the CDR3 is TGTGCCAGCAGCTTAGGAGGGGCGACAGGGGACACCGGGGAGCTGTTTTTT.

The V and J genes are TRBV29-1 and TRBJ2-7; D perhaps matches TRBD1 (6 bases). There are 14 residues in the CDR3. Trimming stripped 4 bases from V and 3 bases from J, with 16 bases between. Per the germline V gene, CDR1 is SQVTM and CDR2 is ANQGSEA. Written as DNA, the CDR3 is TGCAGCGTTGTAGTGTACAGGGAGTACTACGAGCAGTACTTC. It is translated as CSVVVYREYYEQYF.

Remarks on this clone: Other nucleotide sequences in the sample specify the same CDR3. The CDR3 loop reads CASSMQGANQPQHF. The DNA of the CDR3 is TGTGCCAGTAGTATGCAGGGCGCCAATCAGCCCCAGCATTTT. The V gene is TRBV19, the J gene TRBJ1-5; D may be TRBD1 (5 bases). Between the trimmed V and J ends, which lost 3 bases and 3 bases, there was a span of 9 bases. Germline CDR1 LNHDA, CDR2 SQIVND (reference sequence). This CDR3 contains 14 residues.

The V gene is TRBV11-2, the J gene TRBJ1-6, with D possibly being TRBD1 (5 bases). CDR1 and CDR2 (germline): SGHAT, FQNNGV. This CDR3 has 17 residues. V was trimmed by 2 bases and J by 6 bases, leaving 17 bases between them. The CDR3 loop reads CASSLSLDWGGNSPLHF. CDR3 bases: TGTGCCAGCAGCTTATCCCTTGACTGGGGCGGTAATTCACCCCTCCACTTT.

This chain joins TRBV6-1 and TRBJ2-2; D perhaps matches TRBD1 (6 bases). The V end lost 3 bases, the J end lost 4 bases, and 12 bases lay between the germline ends. The CDR3 is 15 residues long. In germline, CDR1 is MNHNS, CDR2 SASEGT. CDR3 residues: CASSDPRGLTGELFF. The CDR3 region has the DNA TGTGCCAGCAGTGACCCCAGGGGCCTCACCGGGGAGCTGTTTTTT.

CDR3 sequence: CASTPRLAGFTDTQYF. The CDR3 DNA reads TGTGCCAGCACCCCTCGATTAGCAGGATTCACAGATACGCAGTATTTT. J is TRBJ2-3 and V is TRBV5-6; D remains unclear. The CDR3 contains 16 residues. The ends were cut back, 6 bases at V and 2 bases at J, with 19 bases in the middle. CDR1 and CDR2 (germline): SGHDT, YYEEEE.

The V call is TRBV9, the J call TRBJ2-3; TRBD2 matches at 7 bases. Germline CDR1 SGDLS, CDR2 YYNGEE. This CDR3 spans 16 amino acids. V gave up 0 bases and J gave up 0 bases; unmatched junction bases: 4. The CDR3 spells CASSVALAVSTDTQYF. In DNA form, the CDR3 reads TGTGCCAGCAGCGTAGCCCTAGCGGTTAGCACAGATACGCAGTATTTT.

The chain has TRBV4-3 and TRBJ2-7, with 7 bases aligning to TRBD2. CDR3 length: 15 residues. Unmatched junction bases numbered 8, after V lost 3 bases and J lost 3 bases. The germline CDR1 and CDR2 sequences are LGHNA and YSLEER. The CDR3 sequence is CASSQTTSPHYEQYF. CDR3 coding DNA: TGCGCCAGCAGCCAGACGACTAGCCCGCACTACGAGCAGTACTTC.

The chain carries TRBV19 and TRBJ2-7; 12 positions agree with TRBD2. The V gene end was trimmed by 7 bases and the J gene end by 3 bases; junction bases not matched to a gene: 4. The CDR3 is 14 amino acids. Germline V gene data show CDR1 as LNHDA and CDR2 as SQIVND (reference sequence). This CDR3 is CASTSTSGSYEQYF. CDR3 nucleotides: TGTGCCAGTACCTCGACTAGCGGGAGCTACGAGCAGTACTTC.

V gene TRBV28 combines with J gene TRBJ2-5; D gene unclear. The V gene lost 3 bases and the J gene lost 0 bases, with 5 bases spanning the gap. CDR1 and CDR2 from the germline V gene are MDHEN and SYDVKM. The CDR3 has 13 residues. The CDR3 DNA is TGTGCCAGCAGTTTGGGGTACCAAGAGACCCAGTACTTC. It yields the protein CASSLGYQETQYF.

This chain links TRBV5-6 with TRBJ2-7; 11 bases are shared with TRBD1. Germline V gene lookup returns CDR1 SGHDT and CDR2 YYEEEE. The CDR3 runs 14 residues. J lost 6 bases, V lost 2 bases, and 4 bases had no gene match. CDR3 sequence: CASSLGQGAFEQYF. CDR3 nucleotide sequence: TGTGCCAGCAGCTTAGGACAGGGGGCGTTCGAGCAGTACTTC.

As regards this clone: This sample also contains other DNA sequences that code for the same CDR3. This chain links TRBV9 with TRBJ2-7; TRBD1 is a possible D gene (6 bases). The V end lost 0 bases, the J end lost 2 bases, and 12 bases lay between the germline ends. Germline CDR1 reads SGDLS; CDR2 reads YYNGEE. This CDR3 contains 15 residues. The CDR3, as DNA: TGTGCCAGCAGCGTAGCTACACAGGGTGCCTACGAGCAGTACTTC. It is translated as CASSVATQGAYEQYF.

The J gene is TRBJ2-5, the V gene TRBV13; 10 nucleotides align to TRBD2. This CDR3 comprises 16 residues. The germline V gene encodes CDR1 PRHDT and CDR2 FYEKMQ (reference sequence). After removal of 3 bases from V and 5 bases from J, the junction contained 9 bases not matched to a gene. DNA of the CDR3: TGTGCCAGCAGCTTTCTTGGAGCGGGGGGGCCTGAGACCCAGTACTTC. Translating it yields CASSFLGAGGPETQYF.

This chain joins TRBV6-5 and TRBJ2-1, with TRBD2 matching 9 bases. The length of the CDR3 is 14 residues. Unmatched junction bases numbered 9, after V lost 8 bases and J lost 7 bases. Germline V gene lookup returns CDR1 MNHEY and CDR2 SVGAGI. The CDR3, as DNA: TGTGCCAGCGGCTTTAGCGGGAGTAGGAATGAGCAGTTCTTC. This gives the protein CASGFSGSRNEQFF.

This clone was recorded only once. The chain couples TRBV2 to TRBJ2-1; TRBD1 matches 7 bases. The CDR3 contains 13 residues. Germline lookup yields CDR1 SNHLY and CDR2 FYNNEI. Trimming at V came to 7 bases and at J to 8 bases, leaving 8 bases not matched to a gene. The chain's CDR3 is CASKIQGWHEQFF. The CDR3 bases are TGTGCCAGCAAGATACAGGGGTGGCATGAGCAGTTCTTC.

This chain uses TRBV6-5 with TRBJ1-4, with 7 positions matching TRBD1. Unmatched junction bases numbered 14, after V lost 10 bases and J lost 6 bases. The CDR3 consists of 15 residues. CDR1 and CDR2 from the germline V gene are MNHEY and SVGAGI. CDR3 sequence: CATSLLEGQHEKLFF. The CDR3 coding sequence is TGTGCCACCTCACTTTTGGAGGGACAGCATGAAAAACTGTTTTTT.

This clone appeared a single time. V and J are TRBV7-9 and TRBJ1-2, with D possibly being TRBD1 (6 bases). This CDR3 is 19 amino acids long. Germline V CDR1 and CDR2: SEHNR, FQNEAQ (reference sequence). Trimming removed 0 bases at V and 5 bases at J, with 25 bases between. The DNA for the CDR3 is TGTGCCAGCAGCTTAGCAGGGGCGGGAACGGGGGCAGCAGGATATGGCTACACCTTC. Amino acids: CASSLAGAGTGAAGYGYTF.

As concerns this clone: The sample contains more than one DNA sequence encoding this CDR3. V usage is TRBV4-1 and J usage is TRBJ1-1; no definite D call. This CDR3 has 14 residues. The ends were cut back, 1 base at V and 3 bases at J, with 9 bases in the middle. Germline CDR1 MGHRA, CDR2 YSYEKL. CDR3 DNA: TGCGCCAGCAGCCAAGTAACCGGCGACACTGAAGCTTTCTTT. Encoded protein: CASSQVTGDTEAFF.